The clone carrying this T cell receptor (beta chain) appeared many times. The data belong to a study of blood T cells in healthy people across ages. The second PCR ran roughly 6 to 11 cycles with a sample-barcoded 5' primer and J-beta primers. TCRdb re-called the 5' RACE reads through MiXCR, storing one row per CDR3 protein. Of roughly 1,100,000 distinct CDR3 sequences in the sample, about 23% were seen once. There are 16 residues in the CDR3. V lost 4 bases, J lost 4 bases, and 19 bases lay in between. Germline V gene sequence: CDR1 DFQATT, CDR2 SNEGSKA (reference sequence). These records were also assigned to another study, of T cells of mothers and their children.

This chain connects TRBV20-1 to TRBJ2-2, with a possible D match to TRBD1 (6 bases). Sample: blood. The origin of this receptor is a girl aged 2 to 10 in good health. CDR3 loop: CSAIPVETGLTGELFF. In DNA, the CDR3 is TGCAGTGCTATACCCGTAGAAACAGGGCTCACCGGGGAGCTGTTTTTT.